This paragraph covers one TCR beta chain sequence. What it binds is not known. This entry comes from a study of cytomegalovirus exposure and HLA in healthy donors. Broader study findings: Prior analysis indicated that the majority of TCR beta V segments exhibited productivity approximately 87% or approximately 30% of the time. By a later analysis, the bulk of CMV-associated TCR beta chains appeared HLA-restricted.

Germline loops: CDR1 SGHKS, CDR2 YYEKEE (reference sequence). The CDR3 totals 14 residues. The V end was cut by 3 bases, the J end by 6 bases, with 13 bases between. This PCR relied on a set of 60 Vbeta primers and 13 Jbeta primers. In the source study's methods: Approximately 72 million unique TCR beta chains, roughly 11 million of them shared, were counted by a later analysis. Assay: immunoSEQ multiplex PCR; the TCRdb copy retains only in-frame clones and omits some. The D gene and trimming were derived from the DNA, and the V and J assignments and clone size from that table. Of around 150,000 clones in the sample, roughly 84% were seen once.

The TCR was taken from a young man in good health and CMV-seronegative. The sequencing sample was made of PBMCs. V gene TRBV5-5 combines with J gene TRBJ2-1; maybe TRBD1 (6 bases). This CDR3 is CASSSGQHSNEQFF. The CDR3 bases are TGTGCCAGCAGCTCCGGACAGCATAGCAATGAGCAGTTCTTC. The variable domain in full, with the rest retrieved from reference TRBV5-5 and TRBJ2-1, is DAGVTQSPTHLIKTRGQQVTLRCSPISGHKSVSWYQQVLGQGPQFIFQYYEKEERGRGNFPDRFSARQFPNYSSELNVNALLLGDSALYLCASSSGQHSNEQFFGPGTRLTVL.